Given below is one TCR beta chain in context. The antigen is undetermined. A read error may account for a junction end that differs from germline. The CDR3 length is 13 residues. CDR1 is DFQATT and CDR2 is SNEGSKA in the germline V gene (reference sequence). With the Oncomine TCR Beta short-read assay, DNA from cultured CD4+ T cells was sequenced. Each CDR3 protein gets one entry after TCRdb re-called the PCR reads with MiXCR. The sample holds over 12,000 distinct CDR3 sequences, about 46% seen once. Specified treatment: roughly 11-day PBMC culture with coronavirus spike peptide pools or control peptides (ViraFEST assay). TCR sequencing followed the expansion of antigen-specific T cells with peptide pools in ViraFEST. These CD4+ T cells came from roughly eleven-day cultures by negative selection. The data were taken from a study of vaccination and CD4 T cells after COVID-19. Study-wide background: Six males and four females, two Hispanic, made up the convalescents. Post-vaccine sampling followed dose two by a median around 74 days (range 14 to 241).

Material: CD4+ T cells from blood, cultured in vitro. The TCR comes from a human donor who had recovered from COVID-19. The chain recombines TRBV20-1 with TRBJ1-3; a possible D gene is TRBD1 (6 bases). The CDR3 DNA reads as TGCAGTGCTAGAGAGCAGGGGAGAAACGCCATATATTTT. It is translated as CSAREQGRNAIYF.